The 20 T cell receptor beta chains below all came from one sample that was sequenced in a study of blood T cell repertoires in COVID-19 (dated by TCRdb to about 2020). The method behind the library was the immunoSEQ multiplex PCR assay. TCRdb mirrors the immuneACCESS table, restricted to in-frame sequences. Some clones are absent from its copies; in checked studies, under half trace to an unresolved V gene, and the reason for the others is unknown. For this sample the table gives under 300,000 clones, of which approximately 87% were detected only once. The ten largest clones represent roughly 12% of the sample. Specimen: peripheral blood. The receptor source for this set is a woman in her twenties or thirties with COVID-19, enrolled during active disease.

V usage is TRBV7-6 and J usage is TRBJ2-5, with 7 positions matching TRBD1. This CDR3 contains 15 residues. Germline values: CDR1 SGHVS, CDR2 FNYEAQ. The V gene end was trimmed by 5 bases and the J gene end by 3 bases; junction bases not matched to a gene: 9. For the CDR3, the DNA is TGTGCCAGCAGCCCCCTGACAGGGAAAGAAGAGACCCAGTACTTC. Its translation is CASSPLTGKEETQYF.

This chain links TRBV28 with TRBJ2-7, with D perhaps TRBD1 (7 bases). The CDR3 totals 18 residues. Trimming pared 2 bases from V and 1 base from J, leaving 21 bases between. CDR1 and CDR2 from the germline V gene are MDHEN and SYDVKM. In DNA form, the CDR3 reads TGTGCCAGCAGTTTAGCAGGACAGGCGGGGAAGATATCCTACGAGCAGTACTTC. Its protein product is CASSLAGQAGKISYEQYF.

CDR3 sequence reads: CARQERGIDTQYF. The CDR3 bases are TGTGCCCGCCAAGAACGGGGGATAGATACGCAGTATTTT. The V gene is TRBV2, the J gene TRBJ2-3; tentatively, D is TRBD2 (6 bases). The ends were cut back, 11 bases at V and 5 bases at J, with 17 bases in the middle. The CDR3 runs to 13 residues. The V gene's germline CDR1 is SNHLY and CDR2 FYNNEI.

This clone was seen once. V is TRBV6-5 and J is TRBJ2-1; 10 nucleotides align to TRBD2. This CDR3 region has 15 residues. Trimming removed 2 bases from V and 8 bases from J; junction bases left unmatched: 6. CDR1 and CDR2 (germline): MNHEY, SVGAGI. The CDR3 DNA sequence: TGTGCCAGCAGTTACGCCCAGCGGGGGGGCCATGAGCAGTTCTTC. This gives the protein CASSYAQRGGHEQFF.

This chain links TRBV4-2 with TRBJ2-3, with 8 bases fitting TRBD2. Germline V gene lookup returns CDR1 LGHNA and CDR2 YNFKEQ. Trimming cost V 1 base and J 2 bases; bases outside gene matches: 8. This CDR3 spans 17 amino acids. CDR3: CASSQAGGGGITDTQYF. The CDR3 region has the DNA TGTGCCAGCAGCCAAGCGGGCGGCGGGGGGATCACAGATACGCAGTATTTT.

For the CDR3, the DNA is TGCGCCAGCAGCTTGGGACAGGGGTTAGATACGCAGTATTTT. As protein: CASSLGQGLDTQYF. V gene TRBV5-1 combines with J gene TRBJ2-3; 8 bases are a match to TRBD1. V was clipped by 0 bases and J by 5 bases; unmatched bases: 2. Germline loops: CDR1 SGHRS, CDR2 YFSETQ. CDR3 length: 14 amino acids.

The chain joins TRBV18 to TRBJ1-1; D may be TRBD1 (6 bases). This CDR3 has 15 residues. Trimming cost V 6 bases and J 5 bases, with 19 bases left between them. CDR1 KGHSH and CDR2 LQKENI come from the germline V gene. As DNA, the CDR3 is TGTGCCAGCTCCACACCCGCCACAGGGCGGACTGAAGCTTTCTTT. Translated, it gives CASSTPATGRTEAFF. Drawing the rest from reference TRBV18 and TRBJ1-1, the complete variable domain is NAGVMQNPRHLVRRRGQEARLRCSPMKGHSHVYWYRQLPEEGLKFMVYLQKENIIDESGMPKERFSAEFPKEGPSILRIQQVVRGDSAAYFCASSTPATGRTEAFFGQGTRLTVV.

The J gene is TRBJ2-5, the V gene TRBV6-5; D not certain. This CDR3 spans 13 amino acids. Trimming took off 2 bases at V and 5 bases at J, with 9 bases between the two ends. The germline gives CDR1 MNHEY, CDR2 SVGAGI. The CDR3 nucleotides read TGTGCCAGCAGTTACAGATTAGCCGAGACCCAGTACTTC. Protein sequence: CASSYRLAETQYF.

This clone occurred a few times. V is TRBV6-5 and J is TRBJ2-7, with TRBD1 identical over 9 bases. The germline CDR1 and CDR2 sequences are MNHEY and SVGAGI. This CDR3 contains 15 residues. The ends lost 6 bases at V and 5 bases at J; junction bases unmatched: 11. The CDR3 nucleotides read TGTGCCAGCAGGCAAGGGACAGGGTCTTCCCACGAGCAGTACTTC. The encoded protein is CASRQGTGSSHEQYF.

V is TRBV27 and J is TRBJ1-5; 7 bases align to TRBD1. The CDR3 totals 18 residues. The germline V gene has CDR1 MNHEY and CDR2 SMNVEV (reference sequence). The V segment lost 6 bases and the J segment 5 bases; nucleotides outside the gene matches: 19. The CDR3 reads CASSPFLREQGRDQPQHF. DNA for the CDR3: TGTGCCAGCAGCCCTTTTCTACGGGAACAGGGGAGAGATCAGCCCCAGCATTTT.

The chain links TRBV10-1 to TRBJ2-3; 7 positions agree with TRBD2. The CDR3 length is 15 residues. The germline gives CDR1 WNHNN, CDR2 SYGVQD (reference sequence). With V trimmed by 3 bases and J by 2 bases, 5 bases remained unmatched. CDR3 sequence reads: CASSDPAGITDTQYF. The CDR3 coding sequence is TGCGCCAGCAGTGACCCAGCGGGGATCACAGATACGCAGTATTTT.

This clone was found once. V usage is TRBV3-1 (or the pseudogene TRBV3-2) and J usage is TRBJ2-3; D is possibly TRBD2 (7 bases). V was cut by 1 base and J by 12 bases, with 11 bases left in between. CDR1 and CDR2 (germline): LGHDT, YNNKEL (reference sequence). The CDR3 is made up of 12 amino acids. The CDR3 coding sequence is TGTGCCAGCAGCCAAGGGGGGGGCCAACAGTATTTT. Encoded protein: CASSQGGGQQYF.

The rearrangement joins TRBV7-8 to TRBJ2-5; TRBD2 aligns across 9 bases. The J segment lost 7 bases and the V segment lost 6 bases, leaving 12 bases of the junction unmatched. The CDR3 extends over 15 amino acids. CDR1 and CDR2 (germline): SGHVS, FQNEAQ. CDR3: CASSRESGGPVTQYF. The CDR3 DNA reads TGTGCCAGCAGTCGAGAAAGCGGGGGGCCCGTGACCCAGTACTTC.

This rearrangement joins TRBV11-2 to TRBJ2-2, with D possibly TRBD2 on 7 matching bases. V lost 5 bases and J lost 2, with 12 bases in between. The CDR3 totals 15 residues. CDR1 and CDR2 from the germline V gene are SGHAT and FQNNGV. The CDR3 is CASSRGGLNTGELFF. CDR3 coding DNA: TGTGCCAGCAGCCGCGGGGGCCTCAACACCGGGGAGCTGTTTTTT.

The chain uses TRBV5-5 and TRBJ2-1; the match to TRBD1 covers 7 bases. The CDR3 is 12 amino acids. CDR1 SGHKS and CDR2 YYEKEE come from the germline V gene (reference sequence). Trimming cost V 7 bases and J 6 bases; bases outside gene matches: 4. CDR3 sequence (DNA): TGTGCCAGCTGGGACAGCTTCAATGAGCAGTTCTTC. Translation gives CASWDSFNEQFF.

The V and J genes are TRBV3-1 (or the pseudogene TRBV3-2) and TRBJ2-2, with 7 bases fitting TRBD1. J was trimmed by 5 bases and V by 1 base; bases with no gene match: 7. CDR3 length equals 16 residues. CDR1 and CDR2 from the germline V gene are LGHDT and YNNKEL (reference sequence). The CDR3 loop is CASSQGILQGTGELFF. Here the CDR3 DNA reads TGTGCCAGCAGCCAAGGTATTTTACAGGGGACCGGGGAGCTGTTTTTT.

The chain links TRBV6-5 to TRBJ2-7; D not resolved. V shed 5 bases and J shed 2 bases, with 10 bases lying between them. The CDR3 loop spans 13 amino acids. CDR1 and CDR2 from the germline V gene are MNHEY and SVGAGI. CDR3: CASSPQITYEQYF. CDR3 DNA sequence: TGTGCCAGCAGTCCACAGATTACCTACGAGCAGTACTTC.

The chain carries TRBV5-1 and TRBJ1-4, with 8 bases identical to TRBD1. After removal of 3 bases from V and 3 bases from J, the junction contained 1 base not matched to a gene. Germline CDR1 reads SGHRS; CDR2 reads YFSETQ. This CDR3 comprises 14 residues. The CDR3 coding sequence is TGCGCCAGCAGCTACAGGGGGGCTAATGAAAAACTGTTTTTT. Translation gives CASSYRGANEKLFF.

The rearrangement uses TRBV5-1 and TRBJ2-7, with D possibly being TRBD2 (5 bases). The germline V gene encodes CDR1 SGHRS and CDR2 YFSETQ. The CDR3 has 14 residues. Trimming took 1 base from V and 9 from J, leaving 17 bases between them. The CDR3 is CASSLPGSEPAQYF. In DNA, the CDR3 is TGCGCCAGCAGCTTGCCGGGGTCCGAACCCGCGCAGTACTTC.

This clone is a singleton in its sample. J is TRBJ2-2 and V is TRBV6-6; weak D call: TRBD2 (5 bases). Trimming cost V 10 bases and J 6 bases, with 21 bases left between them. This CDR3 region has 15 residues. Germline V gene lookup returns CDR1 MNHNY and CDR2 SVGAGI (reference sequence). In DNA, the CDR3 is TGTGCCATTTCTAGAGGCCTGAGGGTCGCCGGGGAGCTGTTTTTT. Its translation is CAISRGLRVAGELFF.